Each of the 21 T cell receptor beta chains below was sequenced from the same sample in a study of shared clonotypes between healthy human individuals. TCRdb's copy holds only in-frame clones and misses some; the assay was immunoSEQ multiplex PCR. The sample contains over 2 million clones, 85% to 95% of which appear only once. The source material was naive CD4+ T cells sorted from blood. Subset here: CD45RA+ positively selected. All receptors derive from a man aged 18 to 30 in good health.

V and J are TRBV18 and TRBJ2-2, with 7 bases aligning to TRBD2. Germline V gene data show CDR1 as KGHSH and CDR2 as LQKENI. The CDR3 runs 16 residues. The J segment lost 5 bases and the V segment lost 3 bases, leaving 9 bases of the junction unmatched. The CDR3 is CASSPLGGSATGELFF. The CDR3 nucleotides read TGTGCCAGCTCACCCCTTGGCGGGAGTGCTACCGGGGAGCTGTTTTTT.

This clone was found once. The chain links TRBV7-2 to TRBJ1-3, with TRBD1 matching 11 bases. CDR1 is SGHTA, CDR2 FQGNSA, per germline. The CDR3 is 16 residues long. J was trimmed by 4 bases and V by 4 bases; bases with no gene match: 6. DNA of the CDR3: TGTGCCAGCAGCTCCATGGGGACAGGGGGAGGAAACACCATATATTTT. Its protein product is CASSSMGTGGGNTIYF.

This clone was recorded only once. This rearrangement joins TRBV5-1 to TRBJ1-3, with D unclear. Germline V gene sequence: CDR1 SGHRS, CDR2 YFSETQ. Trimming stripped 4 bases from V and 2 bases from J, with 10 bases between. The CDR3 covers 14 residues. As DNA, the CDR3 is TGCGCCAGCAGCCGGGAAAATACTGGAAACACCATATATTTT. This encodes CASSRENTGNTIYF.

The chain couples TRBV7-2 to TRBJ2-7, with 12 bases matching TRBD2. The CDR3 is 15 residues long. Germline CDR1 is SGHTA and CDR2 is FQGNSA. V lost 5 bases, J lost 4 bases, and 6 bases stayed unmatched. The CDR3 sequence: CASSETSGSLYEQYF. DNA for the CDR3: TGTGCCAGCAGCGAGACTAGCGGGAGTCTATACGAGCAGTACTTC.

The genes are TRBV7-9 and TRBJ2-7; 10 positions agree with TRBD2. The V segment lost 2 bases and the J segment 3 bases; nucleotides outside the gene matches: 4. The V gene's germline CDR1 is SEHNR and CDR2 FQNEAQ (reference sequence). CDR3 length: 15 residues. DNA for the CDR3: TGTGCCAGCAGCTTAATGACTAGCGGGTTCTACGAGCAGTACTTC. Amino acids: CASSLMTSGFYEQYF.

The chain is built from TRBV5-1 and TRBJ2-7; D is undetermined. The CDR3 consists of 14 residues. The germline V gene encodes CDR1 SGHRS and CDR2 YFSETQ. V lost 4 bases to trimming and J lost 0 bases, with 11 bases between them. CDR3 DNA: TGCGCCAGCAGCCCCTTGAGCCCCTCCTACGAGCAGTACTTC. As protein: CASSPLSPSYEQYF.

The rearrangement joins TRBV7-2 to TRBJ2-2; D remains ambiguous. Trimming removed 7 bases from V and 6 bases from J, with 21 bases in between. Germline V gene sequence: CDR1 SGHTA, CDR2 FQGNSA. The CDR3 spans 16 residues. Here the CDR3 DNA reads TGTGCCAGCAAATCAATCGGTTCGCTTATGCCCGGGGAGCTGTTTTTT. Its protein is CASKSIGSLMPGELFF.

The chain recombines TRBV9 with TRBJ2-3, with TRBD2 matching 12 bases. The length of the CDR3 is 16 residues. Trimming removed 4 bases from V and 4 bases from J; junction bases left unmatched: 7. In germline, CDR1 is SGDLS, CDR2 YYNGEE. CDR3 in amino acids: CASSSTSGSKSDTQYF. CDR3 nucleotides: TGTGCCAGCAGCTCGACTAGCGGGAGTAAATCAGATACGCAGTATTTT.

The chain has TRBV2 and TRBJ1-1, with a weak D call TRBD1 (5 bases). This CDR3 is built from 12 residues. Per germline, CDR1 SNHLY and CDR2 FYNNEI. The V end lost 5 bases, the J end lost 7 bases, and 11 bases lay between the germline ends. The DNA for the CDR3 is TGTGCCAGCAGTTTCCGGGACCTTGAAGCTTTCTTT. Its protein is CASSFRDLEAFF.

V usage is TRBV7-2 and J usage is TRBJ2-7, with D possibly matching TRBD2 (5 bases). This CDR3 is 13 amino acids long. CDR1 SGHTA and CDR2 FQGNSA come from the germline V gene. Trimming left V 5 bases short and J 3 bases short, with 11 bases between. The CDR3 protein is CASSGGVYYEQYF. CDR3 coding DNA: TGTGCCAGCAGCGGAGGAGTCTACTACGAGCAGTACTTC.

CDR3 bases: TGCAGCGCTACAGGGATTGGAGAGACCCAGTACTTC. It codes for CSATGIGETQYF. The chain recombines TRBV29-1 with TRBJ2-5; D possibly corresponds to TRBD1 (6 bases). Per germline, CDR1 SQVTM and CDR2 ANQGSEA. This CDR3 spans 12 amino acids. V shed 7 bases and J shed 4 bases, with 13 bases lying between them.

This clone occurred once. A much larger clone lies a single base off, so this may be a read error. This chain links TRBV6-6 with TRBJ1-2; 7 bases agree with TRBD1. The CDR3 is made up of 12 amino acids. CDR1 and CDR2 from the germline V gene are MNHNY and SVGAGI (reference sequence). The trim removed 5 bases at V and 5 bases at J, leaving 2 bases unmatched. CDR3 sequence (DNA): TGTGCCAGCAGTCAACAGGGGTATGGCTACACCTTC. Protein product: CASSQQGYGYTF.

The chain links TRBV9 to TRBJ2-6; D is unresolved. This CDR3 spans 15 amino acids. Germline assignment: CDR1 SGDLS and CDR2 YYNGEE. Trimming cost V 4 bases and J 0 bases, with 8 bases left between them. The CDR3 coding sequence is TGTGCCAGCAGCCCCAAAGGCTCTGGGGCCAACGTCCTGACTTTC. Translating gives CASSPKGSGANVLTF.

On this clone: Other nucleotide sequences in the sample specify the same CDR3. CDR3 protein: CASSGQGGNSNQPQHF. CDR3 nucleotides: TGTGCCAGCAGCGGACAGGGTGGGAATAGCAATCAGCCCCAGCATTTT. This sequence joins TRBV2 and TRBJ1-5; 8 bases match TRBD1. The CDR3 is made up of 16 amino acids. CDR1 SNHLY and CDR2 FYNNEI come from the germline V gene. V trimming: 6 bases; J trimming: 0 bases; junction bases outside the gene matches: 7.

The chain joins TRBV19 to TRBJ2-7; 10 bases map to TRBD2. V shed 4 bases and J 4 bases; nucleotides not matched to a gene: 10. Germline CDR1 LNHDA, CDR2 SQIVND (reference sequence). This CDR3 is 16 amino acids long. The CDR3 region has the DNA TGTGCCAGTAGTAGGGAGCTAGCGGGGGATCATTACGAGCAGTACTTC. Amino acids: CASSRELAGDHYEQYF.

This clone was seen a handful of times. This chain joins TRBV6-6 and TRBJ1-4; D gene ambiguous. Looked up from germline, CDR1 is MNHNY and CDR2 is SVGAGI (reference sequence). The CDR3 consists of 14 residues. Trimming left V 7 bases short and J 8 bases short, with 17 bases between. Written as DNA, the CDR3 is TGTGCCAGCAAAGACCGCCACGGAGGGGAAAAACTGTTTTTT. This codes for CASKDRHGGEKLFF.

This chain joins TRBV12-5 and TRBJ1-2; D unresolved. The CDR3 extends over 16 amino acids. Germline CDR1 LGHNT, CDR2 FRNRAP. V shed 3 bases and J shed 3 bases, with 17 bases lying between them. CDR3 amino acids: CASGLGFGRLYYGYTF. Here the CDR3 DNA reads TGTGCTAGTGGTTTAGGGTTTGGAAGGCTGTACTATGGCTACACCTTC.

V is TRBV7-9 and J is TRBJ2-5; the D gene is possibly TRBD2 (6 bases). The CDR3 sequence is 13 residues long. CDR1 and CDR2 (germline): SEHNR, FQNEAQ (reference sequence). The germline V and J ends were trimmed by 5 bases and 5 bases, with 12 bases remaining between them. CDR3 loop: CASSPEGTETQYF. CDR3 DNA sequence: TGTGCCAGCAGCCCGGAGGGGACCGAGACCCAGTACTTC. The whole variable domain, filled in from reference TRBV7-9 and TRBJ2-5, reads DTGVSQNPRHKITKRGQNVTFRCDPISEHNRLYWYRQTLGQGPEFLTYFQNEAQLEKSRLLSDRFSAERPKGSFSTLEIQRTEQGDSAMYLCASSPEGTETQYFGPGTRLLVL.

The rearrangement links TRBV7-9 to TRBJ1-4; a weak D match, TRBD1 (6 bases). The CDR3 consists of 16 residues. CDR1 SEHNR and CDR2 FQNEAQ come from the germline V gene (reference sequence). Trimming stripped 5 bases from V and 2 bases from J, with 15 bases between. The chain's CDR3 is CASSRQEPNTNEKLFF. The CDR3 nucleotides are TGTGCCAGCAGCCGACAGGAGCCTAACACTAATGAAAAACTGTTTTTT.

As to this clone: Within the sample, other DNA sequences also encode this same CDR3. The chain recombines TRBV2 with TRBJ2-1; TRBD1 agrees at 9 bases. Germline CDR1 and CDR2: SNHLY and FYNNEI. This CDR3 region has 13 residues. Trimming cost V 6 bases and J 7 bases; bases outside gene matches: 4. CDR3 DNA: TGTGCCAGCAGACAGGGGGCGCGGAATGAGCAGTTCTTC. Translated, it gives CASRQGARNEQFF.

The V gene is TRBV30, the J gene TRBJ1-2; D is perhaps TRBD1 (6 bases). The V and J ends lost 8 bases and 8 bases respectively, with 18 bases between them. The CDR3 consists of 12 residues. Germline CDR1 is GTSNPN and CDR2 is SVGIG (reference sequence). The CDR3 DNA follows: TGTGCCGGACACGCAGGGGCTCGGGGCTACACCTTC. It encodes CAGHAGARGYTF.